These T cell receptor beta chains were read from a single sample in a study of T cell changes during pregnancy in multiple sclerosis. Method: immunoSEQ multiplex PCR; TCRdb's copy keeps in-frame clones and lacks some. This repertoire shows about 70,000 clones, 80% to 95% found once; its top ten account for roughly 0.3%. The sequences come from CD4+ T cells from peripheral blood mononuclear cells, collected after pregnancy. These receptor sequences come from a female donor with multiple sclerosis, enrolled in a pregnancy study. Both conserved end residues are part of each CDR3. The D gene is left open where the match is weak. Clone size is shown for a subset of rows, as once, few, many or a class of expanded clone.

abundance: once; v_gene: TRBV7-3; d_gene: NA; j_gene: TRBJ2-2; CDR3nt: TGTGCCAGCAGCTTAACCGGTTCTGAGAGCGGGGAGCTGTTTTTT; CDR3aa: CASSLTGSESGELFF
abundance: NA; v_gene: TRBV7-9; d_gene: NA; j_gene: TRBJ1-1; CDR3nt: TGTGCCAGCAGCTTAGTCGGGAAGTGGGTAACTGAAGCTTTCTTT; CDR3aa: CASSLVGKWVTEAFF
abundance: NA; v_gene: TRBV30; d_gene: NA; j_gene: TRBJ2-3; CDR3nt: TGTGCCTGGAGTGGAGGGAATACGCAGTATTTT; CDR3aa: CAWSGGNTQYF
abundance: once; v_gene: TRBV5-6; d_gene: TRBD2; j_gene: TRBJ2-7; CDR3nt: TGTGCCAGCAGCTTGGCCGTCGGGACTAGCGGGAGTTACGAGCAGTACTTC; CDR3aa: CASSLAVGTSGSYEQYF
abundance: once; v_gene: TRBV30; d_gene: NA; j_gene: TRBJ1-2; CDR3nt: TGTGCCTGGAGTGTATCCACACTAGGCTACACCTTC; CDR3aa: CAWSVSTLGYTF
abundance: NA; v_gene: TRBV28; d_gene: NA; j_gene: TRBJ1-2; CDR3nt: TGTGCCAGCAGTTTAGTAGACGTGCGGATCTATGGCTACACCTTC; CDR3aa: CASSLVDVRIYGYTF
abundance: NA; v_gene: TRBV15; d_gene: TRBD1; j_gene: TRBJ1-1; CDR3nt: TGTGCCACCAGCCCCCAGGGGGCCTACAGGGGGAGTAACACTGAAGCTTTCTTT; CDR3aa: CATSPQGAYRGSNTEAFF
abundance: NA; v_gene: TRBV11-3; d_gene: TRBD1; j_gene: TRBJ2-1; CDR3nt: TGTGCCAGCAGCCCCAACAGGGGCTCCTACAATGAGCAGTTCTTC; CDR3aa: CASSPNRGSYNEQFF
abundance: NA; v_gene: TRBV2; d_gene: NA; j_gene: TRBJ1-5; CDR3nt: TGTGCCAGCAGTGGTTCCCGTGGGGCAGTTGCAATTCGGCCCCAGCATTTT; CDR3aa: CASSGSRGAVAIRPQHF
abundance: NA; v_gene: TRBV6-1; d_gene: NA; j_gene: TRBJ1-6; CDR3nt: TGTGCCAGCGATCGGGGGGGCTCCTATAATTCACCCCTCCACTTT; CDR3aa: CASDRGGSYNSPLHF
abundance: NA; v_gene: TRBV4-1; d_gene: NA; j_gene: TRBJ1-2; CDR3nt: TGCGCCAGCAGCCAAGCGCCCGGGGGGGGCTATGGCTACACCTTC; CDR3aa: CASSQAPGGGYGYTF
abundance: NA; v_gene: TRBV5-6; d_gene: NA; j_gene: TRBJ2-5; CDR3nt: TGTGCCAGCAGCTTTACAGGAGTCCAAGAGACCCAGTACTTC; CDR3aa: CASSFTGVQETQYF
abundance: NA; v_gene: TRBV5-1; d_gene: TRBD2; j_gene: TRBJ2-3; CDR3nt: TGCGCCAGCAGCTGGGGACAAGCGGGAGGGCCGGATACGCAGTATTTT; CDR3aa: CASSWGQAGGPDTQYF
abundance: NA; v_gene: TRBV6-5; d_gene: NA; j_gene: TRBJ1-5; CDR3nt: TGTGCCAGCGGCCGGGCAGGGTCGGATCAGCCCCAGCATTTT; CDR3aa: CASGRAGSDQPQHF
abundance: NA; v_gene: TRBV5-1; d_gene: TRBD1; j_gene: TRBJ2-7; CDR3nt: TGCGCCAGCAGCTTAAACGCCGGGACAGGGCCCCACGAGCAGTACTTC; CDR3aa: CASSLNAGTGPHEQYF
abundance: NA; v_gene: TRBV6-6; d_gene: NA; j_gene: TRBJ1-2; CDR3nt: TGTGCCAGCAGCTACCTTTCAGCGGGCTCTAACTATGGCTACACCTTC; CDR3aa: CASSYLSAGSNYGYTF
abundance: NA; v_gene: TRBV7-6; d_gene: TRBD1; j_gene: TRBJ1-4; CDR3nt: TGTGCCAGCAGCTCTCCGCTCGACAGGGGGCGCGAAAAACTGTTTTTT; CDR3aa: CASSSPLDRGREKLFF
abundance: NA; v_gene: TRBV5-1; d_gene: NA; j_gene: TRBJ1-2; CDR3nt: TGCGCCAGCAGCTTGGCCGGAGGGCAGGACGGCTACACCTTC; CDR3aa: CASSLAGGQDGYTF
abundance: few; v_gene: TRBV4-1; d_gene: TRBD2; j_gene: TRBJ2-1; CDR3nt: TGCGCCAGCAGCCAAGATGACGGGCTAGCGGGACCTGAGCAGTTCTTC; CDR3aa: CASSQDDGLAGPEQFF
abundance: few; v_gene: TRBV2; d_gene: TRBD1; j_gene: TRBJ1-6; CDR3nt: TGTGCCAGCAGTGAAGGGACAGGGGTTAATTCACCCCTCCACTTT; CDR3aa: CASSEGTGVNSPLHF
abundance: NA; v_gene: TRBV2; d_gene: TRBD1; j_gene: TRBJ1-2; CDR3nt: TGTGCCAGCAGTTCACAGGGGATGGGGGGCTACACCTTC; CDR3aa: CASSSQGMGGYTF
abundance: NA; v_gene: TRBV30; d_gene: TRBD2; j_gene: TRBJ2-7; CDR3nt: TGTGCCTGGAACAAACTAGCGGCCTACGAGCAGTACTTC; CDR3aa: CAWNKLAAYEQYF
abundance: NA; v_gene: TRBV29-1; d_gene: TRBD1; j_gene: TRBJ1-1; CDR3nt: TGCAGCGCCCAACAGGGGATCACTGAAGCTTTCTTT; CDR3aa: CSAQQGITEAFF
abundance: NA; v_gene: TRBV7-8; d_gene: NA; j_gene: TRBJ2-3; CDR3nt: TGTGCCAGCAGCCCCGTCGGGAGAGGGTGGAGCACAGATACGCAGTATTTT; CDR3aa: CASSPVGRGWSTDTQYF
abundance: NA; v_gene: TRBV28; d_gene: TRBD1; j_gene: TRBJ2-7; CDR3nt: TGTGCCAGCGGAACTGACAGGGGTGACTACGAGCAGTACTTC; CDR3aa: CASGTDRGDYEQYF
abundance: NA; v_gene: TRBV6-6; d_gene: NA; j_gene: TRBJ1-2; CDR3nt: TGTGCCAGCAGCCTCTCCGACAGCTATGGCTACACCTTC; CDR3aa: CASSLSDSYGYTF
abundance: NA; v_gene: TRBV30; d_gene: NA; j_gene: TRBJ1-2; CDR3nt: TGTGCCTGGAGGTCCGGCGGTAACTATGGCTACACCTTC; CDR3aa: CAWRSGGNYGYTF
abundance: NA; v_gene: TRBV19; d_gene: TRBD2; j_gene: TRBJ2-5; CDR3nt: TGTGCCAGTAGTCGGCGGGGGAGAAAACCGGAGACCCAGTACTTC; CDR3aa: CASSRRGRKPETQYF
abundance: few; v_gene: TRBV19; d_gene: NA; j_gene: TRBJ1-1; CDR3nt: TGTGCCAGTAGTTCCGGGACATTGGGGAACACTGAAGCTTTCTTT; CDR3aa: CASSSGTLGNTEAFF
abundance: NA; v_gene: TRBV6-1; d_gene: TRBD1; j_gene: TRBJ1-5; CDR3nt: TGTGCCAGCAGTGAACTGGGACAGGGTGGGTATCAGCCCCAGCATTTT; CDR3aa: CASSELGQGGYQPQHF
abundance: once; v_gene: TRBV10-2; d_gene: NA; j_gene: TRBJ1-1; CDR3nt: TGCGCCAGCTATGACGGGACTGAAGCTTTCTTT; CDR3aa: CASYDGTEAFF